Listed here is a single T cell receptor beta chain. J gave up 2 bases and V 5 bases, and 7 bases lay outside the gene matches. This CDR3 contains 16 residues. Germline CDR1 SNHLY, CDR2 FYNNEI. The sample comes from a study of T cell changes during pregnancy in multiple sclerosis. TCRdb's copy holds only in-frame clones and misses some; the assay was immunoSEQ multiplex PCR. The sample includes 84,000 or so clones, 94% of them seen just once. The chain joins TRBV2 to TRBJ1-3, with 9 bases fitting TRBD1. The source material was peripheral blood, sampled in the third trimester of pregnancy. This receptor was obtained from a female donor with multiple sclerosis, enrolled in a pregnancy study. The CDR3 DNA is TGTGCCAGCAGTTTAGTGTGGGACAGGGCTGGAAACACCATATATTTT. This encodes CASSLVWDRAGNTIYF.